The 25 T cell receptor beta chains below come from one sample, sequenced in a study of post-analysis software for immune sequencing data. Study-wide results and caveats: TRBV5-6, TRBV5-1 and TRBV20-1 belonged to a set of roughly five TRBV segments that were more frequent in patients than controls.

cDNA libraries of TCR beta carried unique molecular identifiers. TCRdb re-analysed the PCR reads in MiXCR, keeping a single row per CDR3 protein. This table holds 800,000 to 950,000 distinct CDR3 sequences, about 57% found once. Their specific antigens are unknown. The sample consisted of blood. Receptors originate from a girl aged 10 to 17 with multiple sclerosis.

The chain recombines TRBV25-1 with TRBJ2-6, with 9 bases lining up with TRBD1. V gave up 3 bases and J gave up 4 bases; unmatched junction bases: 7. In germline, CDR1 is MGHDK, CDR2 SYGVNS. The CDR3 consists of 17 residues. The CDR3 DNA follows: TGTGCCAGCAGTGAGGCACAGGGGGCGCAGGGGGCCAACGTCCTGACTTTC. Translation: CASSEAQGAQGANVLTF.

The rearrangement links TRBV18 to TRBJ2-5; D call uncertain. Gene TRBJ2-7 matches the end of the DNA better, so the J call may be wrong. In germline, CDR1 is KGHSH, CDR2 LQKENI. The length of the CDR3 is 13 residues. This chain's CDR3 is CASSSNIHPEQYF. The CDR3 nucleotides are TGTGCCAGCTCATCCAACATACACCCCGAGCAGTACTTC.

This chain connects TRBV7-3 to TRBJ2-3; TRBD1 matches at 9 bases. CDR1 SGHTA and CDR2 FQGTGA come from the germline V gene. V trimming: 4 bases; J trimming: 7 bases; junction bases outside the gene matches: 9. CDR3 length equals 15 residues. The CDR3: CASSSKPDRGNTQYF. CDR3 in DNA: TGTGCCAGCAGCTCAAAACCGGACAGGGGAAATACGCAGTATTTT.

The chain joins TRBV20-1 to TRBJ2-4, with 11 positions matching TRBD2. The CDR3 has 14 amino acids. V shed 0 bases and J 6 bases; nucleotides not matched to a gene: 1. The germline CDR1 and CDR2 sequences are DFQATT and SNEGSKA (reference sequence). CDR3 sequence reads: CSARDSGGANIQYF. The CDR3 DNA reads as TGCAGTGCTAGAGATAGCGGGGGGGCAAACATTCAGTACTTC.

This clonotype was seen a few times. The chain is built from TRBV20-1 and TRBJ2-7; D possibly corresponds to TRBD2 (5 bases). This CDR3 has 14 amino acids. V was clipped by 6 bases and J by 2 bases, with 17 bases between them. Per the germline V gene, CDR1 is DFQATT and CDR2 is SNEGSKA (reference sequence). CDR3 nucleotides: TGCAGTGCAAAGAGGGTACCGACTGCCTACGAGCAGTACTTC. It is translated as CSAKRVPTAYEQYF.

V is TRBV5-1 and J is TRBJ2-3; D remains ambiguous. Germline V lookup: CDR1 SGHRS, CDR2 YFSETQ. Trimming took off 6 bases at V and 3 bases at J, with 23 bases between the two ends. This CDR3 has 17 residues. The CDR3 spells CASTESPLWGRTDTQYF. CDR3 nucleotides: TGCGCCAGCACCGAAAGCCCCCTTTGGGGTAGAACAGATACGCAGTATTTT.

Here the CDR3 DNA reads TGTGCCAGCACCAGGGTGGGCACAGATACGGAATATTTT. Its protein is CASTRVGTDTEYF. This chain joins TRBV12-3 or TRBV12-4 and TRBJ2-3; a possible D gene is TRBD1 (5 bases). V was pared by 7 bases and J by 15 bases, with 23 bases between. The CDR3 has 13 amino acids.

The CDR3 coding sequence is TGCAGTGCTAGAAGGTCCAGCGGGGGCTTCCAAGAGACCCAGTACTTC. Translating it yields CSARRSSGGFQETQYF. This chain uses TRBV20-1 with TRBJ2-5; 8 bases align to TRBD2. CDR3 length: 16 residues. Germline V gene data show CDR1 as DFQATT and CDR2 as SNEGSKA (reference sequence). Germline trimming cut 2 bases from V and 1 base from J; bases unmatched to any gene: 9.

This chain uses TRBV12-3 or TRBV12-4 with TRBJ2-5; D might be TRBD1 (6 bases). The CDR3 is 15 amino acids. The V and J ends lost 5 bases and 2 bases respectively, with 15 bases between them. This CDR3 reads CASSIWTEGQETQYF. As DNA, the CDR3 is TGTGCCAGCAGTATCTGGACAGAGGGGCAAGAGACCCAGTACTTC.

Only a few counts were recorded for this clonotype. This chain connects TRBV27 to TRBJ2-5, with TRBD2 matching over 7 bases. The CDR3 runs to 15 residues. Germline V CDR1 and CDR2: MNHEY, SMNVEV (reference sequence). V lost 3 bases to trimming and J lost 1 base; unmatched junction nucleotides: 5. The CDR3 protein is CASSLGGRVQETQYF. The CDR3 coding sequence is TGTGCCAGCAGTTTGGGAGGGAGGGTCCAAGAGACCCAGTACTTC.

The chain carries TRBV10-3 and TRBJ2-3; unclear D gene. The germline V gene encodes CDR1 ENHRY and CDR2 SYGVKD. Trimming stripped 8 bases from V and 5 bases from J, with 14 bases between. The length of the CDR3 is 13 residues. The CDR3 is CAIGPQSQDTQYF. Here the CDR3 DNA reads TGTGCCATCGGCCCGCAATCTCAAGATACGCAGTATTTT.

V usage is TRBV15 and J usage is TRBJ2-3; D possibly corresponds to TRBD2 (5 bases). This CDR3 comprises 13 residues. The V gene's germline CDR1 is LNHNV and CDR2 YYDKDF (reference sequence). Trimming left V 9 bases short and J 4 bases short, with 14 bases between. Here the CDR3 DNA reads TGTGCCACACCGGGGAGCTCAGCAGATACGCAGTATTTT. Residues: CATPGSSADTQYF. The variable domain in full, with the rest retrieved from reference TRBV15 and TRBJ2-3, is DAMVIQNPRYQVTQFGKPVTLSCSQTLNHNVMYWYQQKSSQAPKLLFHYYDKDFNNEADTPDNFQSRRPNTSFCFLDIRSPGLGDTAMYLCATPGSSADTQYFGPGTRLTVL.

The gene calls are TRBV20-1 and TRBJ1-4; 7 positions match TRBD1. Germline V lookup: CDR1 DFQATT, CDR2 SNEGSKA (reference sequence). The CDR3 is 15 residues long. V trimming: 6 bases; J trimming: 5 bases; junction bases outside the gene matches: 12. CDR3 sequence: CSADNIQGKNEKLFF. CDR3 DNA: TGCAGTGCCGATAATATACAGGGGAAAAATGAAAAACTGTTTTTT.

The sample holds a few counts of this clonotype. The chain employs TRBV29-1 and TRBJ1-1; D not resolved. The CDR3 has 13 amino acids. Germline assignment: CDR1 SQVTM and CDR2 ANQGSEA. Trimming took 2 bases from V and 2 from J, leaving 9 bases between them. CDR3 bases: TGCAGCGTTGAAACGGGAATCAACACTGAAGCTTTCTTT. Its protein product is CSVETGINTEAFF. The full variable domain, its missing parts supplied by reference TRBV29-1 and TRBJ1-1, is SAVISQKPSRDICQRGTSLTIQCQVDSQVTMMFWYRQQPGQSLTLIATANQGSEATYESGFVIDKFPISRPNLTFSTLTVSNMSPEDSSIYLCSVETGINTEAFFGQGTRLTVV.

The gene calls are TRBV7-9 and TRBJ1-2, with D unresolved. The length of the CDR3 is 12 residues. Per germline, CDR1 SEHNR and CDR2 FQNEAQ (reference sequence). V lost 6 bases to trimming and J lost 1 base, with 6 bases between them. DNA of the CDR3: TGTGCCAGCAGACCGAATAACTATGGCTACACCTTC. This gives the protein CASRPNNYGYTF.

The rearrangement uses TRBV7-9 and TRBJ2-1, with 12 bases fitting TRBD2. CDR3 length: 13 amino acids. V lost 5 bases, J lost 15 bases, and 8 bases stayed unmatched. Germline values: CDR1 SEHNR, CDR2 FQNEAQ (reference sequence). CDR3 bases: TGTGCCAGCAGCCCCAGGACTAGCGGGGAACGGTTCTTC. This gives the protein CASSPRTSGERFF.

The chain links TRBV25-1 to TRBJ2-7, with D uncertain. Trimming stripped 2 bases from V and 4 bases from J, with 18 bases between. Per the germline V gene, CDR1 is MGHDK and CDR2 is SYGVNS. This CDR3 comprises 16 residues. The CDR3 spells CASSEKVNNPGYEQYF. DNA for the CDR3: TGTGCCAGCAGTGAAAAGGTGAACAACCCGGGTTACGAGCAGTACTTC.

J is TRBJ2-7 and V is TRBV27, with 10 bases lining up with TRBD1. Germline V lookup: CDR1 MNHEY, CDR2 SMNVEV (reference sequence). V shed 6 bases and J 4 bases; nucleotides not matched to a gene: 9. This CDR3 has 15 amino acids. CDR3 in amino acids: CASRTRQGAAYEQYF. The CDR3 bases are TGTGCCAGCAGGACTCGACAGGGGGCGGCTTACGAGCAGTACTTC.

This clonotype was counted between two and nine times. This chain uses TRBV29-1 with TRBJ2-4, with a weak D call TRBD1 (6 bases). CDR1 SQVTM and CDR2 ANQGSEA come from the germline V gene. V was trimmed by 7 bases and J by 9 bases, leaving 19 bases between them. The length of the CDR3 is 13 residues. The CDR3 reads CSGYRADVPIQYF. DNA of the CDR3: TGCAGCGGGTACAGGGCGGACGTCCCCATTCAGTACTTC.

This chain connects TRBV5-1 to TRBJ1-2; TRBD1 is a possible D gene (5 bases). The V end lost 0 bases, the J end lost 0 bases, and 15 bases lay between the germline ends. CDR1 SGHRS and CDR2 YFSETQ come from the germline V gene. The CDR3 sequence is 17 residues long. CDR3 in DNA: TGCGCCAGCAGCTTGGAAGGGTCAGGGTCCTCTAACTATGGCTACACCTTC. Translation: CASSLEGSGSSNYGYTF. The full variable domain, with the rest looked up from reference TRBV5-1 and TRBJ1-2, is KAGVTQTPRYLIKTRGQQVTLSCSPISGHRSVSWYQQTPGQGLQFLFEYFSETQRNKGNFPGRFSGRQFSNSRSEMNVSTLELGDSALYLCASSLEGSGSSNYGYTFGSGTRLTVV.

V and J are TRBV5-1 and TRBJ2-3, with D uncertain. This CDR3 is 16 amino acids long. In germline, CDR1 is SGHRS, CDR2 YFSETQ. The V and J ends lost 1 base and 2 bases respectively, with 14 bases between them. The CDR3 sequence is CASSLFQQSTTDTQYF. DNA for the CDR3: TGCGCCAGCAGCTTGTTTCAGCAGAGCACCACAGATACGCAGTATTTT.

The gene calls are TRBV27 and TRBJ2-3, with 12 bases that match TRBD2. The CDR3 is 14 amino acids. V lost 7 bases and J lost 10; bases outside the gene matches: 9. The germline V gene encodes CDR1 MNHEY and CDR2 SMNVEV (reference sequence). The CDR3 DNA reads TGTGCCAGCAAACTAGCGGGAGGCCTGGAAGCGCAGTATTTT. Translation gives CASKLAGGLEAQYF.

The chain joins TRBV2 to TRBJ2-1; TRBD2 aligns across 8 bases. The V segment lost 6 bases and the J segment 4 bases; nucleotides outside the gene matches: 8. CDR1 SNHLY and CDR2 FYNNEI come from the germline V gene. This CDR3 has 15 amino acids. For the CDR3, the DNA is TGTGCCAGCAGGTCAAGACTAGCGTCTTACAATGAGCAGTTCTTC. Its translation: CASRSRLASYNEQFF.

The chain uses TRBV7-6 and TRBJ2-3; TRBD2 aligns across 15 bases. The CDR3 runs to 17 residues. Germline CDR1 and CDR2: SGHVS and FNYEAQ. Trimming cost V 5 bases and J 3 bases; bases outside gene matches: 6. CDR3 DNA: TGTGCCAGCAGCGCCGGACTAGCGGGAGGGAGTACAGATACGCAGTATTTT. Its translation: CASSAGLAGGSTDTQYF. The whole variable domain, filled in from reference TRBV7-6 and TRBJ2-3, reads GAGVSQSPRYKVTKRGQDVALRCDPISGHVSLYWYRQALGQGPEFLTYFNYEAQQDKSGLPNDRFSAERPEGSISTLTIQRTEQRDSAMYRCASSAGLAGGSTDTQYFGPGTRLTVL.

This chain connects TRBV20-1 to TRBJ2-3; a possible D gene is TRBD1 (6 bases). Germline lookup yields CDR1 DFQATT and CDR2 SNEGSKA (reference sequence). The germline V and J ends were trimmed by 5 bases and 4 bases, with 16 bases remaining between them. This CDR3 has 14 amino acids. The CDR3 spells CSAPLTGQPDTQYF. As DNA, the CDR3 is TGCAGTGCTCCACTTACAGGACAGCCAGATACGCAGTATTTT.